This T cell receptor (beta chain) came from a study of blood T cell repertoires in COVID-19. Study-level information: Acute-phase and convalescent COVID-19 samples originated in the United States, Italy and Spain. Sources were T cells, B-cell-depleted T cells, or PBMCs; the material itself was cDNA or gDNA.

Participant-reported clinical history was the basis for cohort assignment. Those designated as exposed participants met a COVID-19 case within 2 weeks before study entry. The CDR3 totals 16 residues. Germline lookup yields CDR1 LGHNA and CDR2 YNFKEQ. The ends lost 0 bases at V and 1 base at J; junction bases unmatched: 3. Sequenced by immunoSEQ multiplex PCR; TCRdb stores in-frame clones only, minus some. Of 300,000 or so clones listed, roughly 89% were seen once; the top ten hold roughly 2.8%. The sample comprised PBMCs or T cells enriched from blood (not recorded which). V and J are TRBV4-2 and TRBJ1-2, with 9 positions matching TRBD1. The source of this sequence is a woman between 50 and 59 years old who had been exposed to COVID-19. In DNA, the CDR3 is TGTGCCAGCAGCCAAGAGGGACAGGGAAATAACTATGGCTACACCTTC. It codes for CASSQEGQGNNYGYTF.